The source of this TCR beta chain is a study of OX40 agonist ivuxolimab in advanced cancers. Systemic immunosuppression or autoimmune disease history was grounds to exclude patients. Sequenced by immunoSEQ multiplex PCR; TCRdb stores in-frame clones only, minus some. The sample contains under 85,000 clones, roughly 85% of which appear only once. The source material was CD4+ or CD8+ T cells sorted from blood, sampled in a trial of the OX40 agonist ivuxolimab. The receptor was derived from an adult with an advanced solid tumor such as melanoma, head and neck, liver or kidney cancer.

CDR3 amino acids: CASSSEGYSQFF. CDR3 coding DNA: TGTGCCAGCAGCTCCGAGGGTTACAGCCAGTTCTTC. The V call is TRBV7-9, the J call TRBJ2-1; possible D gene TRBD2, 5 bases. Deletions cut 4 bases from V and 13 bases from J, with 14 bases between. Germline V gene lookup returns CDR1 SEHNR and CDR2 FQNEAQ (reference sequence). The CDR3 has 12 residues.